The present TCR beta chain was sequenced within a study of post-analysis software for immune sequencing data. Study overall: Recorded subtypes: relapsing-remitting, secondary progressive, progressive-relapsing; some patients unannotated.

Study results and limitations: TRBV5-6, TRBV5-1 and TRBV20-1 were among four to six TRBV segments more frequent in patients than controls. Diversity measured as normalized Chao1 was significantly lower in multiple sclerosis patients than in controls. When the samples were clustered directly with F measure, those that had been prepared in the same batch showed strong co-clustering.

Carried by the TCR beta cDNA libraries were unique molecular identifiers. Input of about 0.95 to 11 million T cells yielded some 500,000 cDNA molecules. TCRdb reprocessed the PCR reads with MiXCR, giving one entry per CDR3 protein. Here the sample spans fewer than 850,000 distinct CDR3 sequences, about 27% being singletons. This clonotype was picked up a small number of times. Its antigen is undetermined. The V gene lost 11 bases and the J gene lost 8 bases, with 22 bases spanning the gap. Germline CDR1 MNHNS, CDR2 SASEGT. The CDR3 runs to 14 residues. The rearrangement uses TRBV6-1 and TRBJ2-1; perhaps TRBD1 as D (6 bases). The origin of this receptor is a girl aged 10 to 17 with multiple sclerosis. Sequencing input: blood. Here the CDR3 reads CAPMSAGVDHEQFF. CDR3 DNA sequence: TGTGCCCCCATGTCGGCAGGGGTGGACCATGAGCAGTTCTTC.